This TCR beta chain was obtained from a study of T cell responses to AZD1222 COVID-19 vaccine. The V end lost 6 bases, the J end lost 0 bases, and 9 bases lay between the germline ends. Germline lookup yields CDR1 LGHDT and CDR2 YNNKEL (reference sequence). CDR3 length equals 14 residues. Turning to this clone: Its antigen is unknown.

Study observations and caveats: Spike-specific TCR breadth rose after two AZD1222 doses, and depth rose as well. Clonal diversity may have been underestimated in mostly white British donors.

Pooled samples include second doses given at about 4 or 12 weeks. Libraries were prepared by immunoSEQ multiplex PCR; TCRdb keeps only in-frame clonotypes and omits some of them. Of some 90,000 clones listed, 85% to 90% are singletons. The chain couples TRBV3-1 (or the pseudogene TRBV3-2) to TRBJ1-3; no reliable D call. The clonotype originates from an adult who received the AZD1222 COVID-19 vaccine. This specimen consisted of peripheral blood, obtained 28 days after the second AZD1222 dose. This CDR3 reads CASSQESSGNTIYF. In nucleotides, the CDR3 is TGTGCCAGCAGTCAGGAGAGCTCTGGAAACACCATATATTTT.